The rows below give T cell receptor beta chains drawn from one sample of a study of cytomegalovirus exposure and HLA in healthy donors. Clones were sequenced by immunoSEQ multiplex PCR, and TCRdb holds only the in-frame ones, with some missing. The sample carries 200,000 to 250,000 clones, approximately 82% recorded once. The sequenced sample was PBMCs. These receptors were collected from a woman aged 40-49 years in good health and CMV-seronegative. CDR3s include the opening cysteine and the closing phenylalanine or tryptophan.

J: TRBJ2-3; V: TRBV12-5; CDR3: CASGRGTSGDTDTQYF
J: TRBJ1-1; V: TRBV30; CDR3: CAWMWDRVPEAFF
J: TRBJ1-6; V: TRBV6-1; CDR3: CASSEAGTVTPLHF
J: TRBJ1-3; V: TRBV5-4; CDR3: CASKGGAVDGNTIYF
J: TRBJ1-1; V: TRBV4-2; CDR3: CASSHGTTGGYTEAFF
J: TRBJ2-5; V: TRBV7-2; CDR3: CASSLKTGAGWGETQYF
J: TRBJ1-1; V: TRBV7-9; CDR3: CASSWPNTEAFF
J: TRBJ2-6; V: TRBV18; CDR3: CASSPLTLQGSSGANVLTF
J: TRBJ1-5; V: TRBV4-3; CDR3: CASSQDSTGSQPQHF
J: TRBJ2-2; V: TRBV7-6; CDR3: CASSSSSGTNTGELFF
J: TRBJ1-2; V: TRBV20-1; CDR3: CSAIPIDLSTF
J: TRBJ1-3; V: TRBV28; CDR3: CASSFRPAWTNTIYF
J: TRBJ1-6; V: TRBV27; CDR3: CASTLRGGPYNSPLHF
J: TRBJ2-7; V: TRBV11-3; CDR3: CASSLVGGYEQYF
J: TRBJ1-1; V: TRBV5-1; CDR3: CASSITSTGEMNTEAFF
J: TRBJ1-4; V: TRBV27; CDR3: CASSPGQGRPSNEKLFF
J: TRBJ1-4; V: TRBV7-9; CDR3: CASSPVSEHGKLFF
J: TRBJ2-7; V: TRBV13; CDR3: CASSLGRRAYEQYF
J: TRBJ1-6; V: TRBV28; CDR3: CASRAGGYSPLHF